This T cell receptor beta chain originates from a study of shared clonotypes between healthy human individuals. Each sample came from a Caucasian adult donor living in Nashville, Tennessee. Note on this clone: Its antigen is undetermined.

CDR3 length: 15 amino acids. From germline, CDR1 is MNHEY and CDR2 SMNVEV (reference sequence). After removal of 8 bases from V and 2 bases from J, the junction contained 8 bases not matched to a gene. Assay used: immunoSEQ multiplex PCR; TCRdb lists only in-frame clones, some missing. This table holds 2 million to 2.5 million clones, over 85% found once. The study's findings and limits: The sampled material consisted only of blood, and tissue repertoires are likely to differ.

The sequence was obtained from a man aged 18 to 30 in good health. Some clones in this sample may be carry-over from other donors' samples. Sequenced: naive CD4+ T cells from PBMCs. As for subset: CD45RA+ positively selected. The rearrangement links TRBV27 to TRBJ1-5, with 8 bases that match TRBD1. For the CDR3, the DNA is TGTGCCAGCGGGACACAGGGGGTAGGCAATCAGCCCCAGCATTTT. Protein product: CASGTQGVGNQPQHF.